This TCR beta chain was observed in a study of T cells in tuberculosis. Repertoires were generated with immunoSEQ multiplex PCR, while TCRdb's copy carries only in-frame clones and drops some. The table includes about 43,000 clones, less than 95% detected once. Germline-derived CDR1 and CDR2 are SGHVS and FNYEAQ. The CDR3 is 16 residues long, ends included. Worth noting for this clone: The DNA is omitted, as the CDR3 cannot be located on it reliably, and the CDR3 follows TCRdb's listing.

The clonotype originates from a donor aged 5-35 years with latent tuberculosis or without tuberculosis infection. Some clones in this sample may be carry-over from other donors' samples. Sequencing input: PBMCs. The genes are TRBV7-6 and TRBJ1-2; the tabulated D call, TRBD1, remains unverified against the DNA. The CDR3 loop is CASSPFGPGINYGYTF.